This TCR beta chain was obtained from a study of cytomegalovirus exposure and HLA in healthy donors (dated by TCRdb to about 2017). Regarding the complete study: An earlier analysis of 550 to 700 of the donors reported approximately 300 Gb of sequence data and approximately 110 million unique TCR beta sequences from approximately 180 million T cells. Approximately 310 gigabases of sequencing data and approximately 84 million unique TCR sequences were included in an early release covering several hundred HLA-typed donors. Of the 300 to 500 genotyped donors, less than 85% were placed in the genetic ancestry cluster associated with self-reported Caucasian donors. The study aimed to test whether signatures of past pathogen exposure could be identified by cataloging public T cell receptors. The study profiled the T cell repertoires of hundreds of subjects by immunosequencing and related them to cytomegalovirus serostatus. Along with the approximately 600-subject first cohort, a separate validation cohort of over a hundred different subjects was used. To predict cytomegalovirus infection status, the study combined high-throughput TCR immunosequencing, statistical association of individual TCRs with disease status, and machine learning. To study patterns of TCR occurrence, a later analysis re-analyzed previously published TCR beta repertoires from several hundred donors and added high-resolution HLA genotyping. Rather than using new phenotypic data, the later analysis identified candidate immune exposures from TCR beta sequences and from how often those sequences occurred across donors. In an earlier analysis of 500 to 650 of the donors, high-throughput TCR beta sequencing was used to judge whether each TCR beta V gene segment behaved as functional or pseudogenic. Donor age, sex, ethnicity and CMV serostatus were compiled together with the repertoire data. Genome-wide SNP genotypes for about 55% of the roughly 670 donors were used in a later genetic analysis, which treated that subset as a discovery cohort. Every repertoire in the discovery cohort had been generated on one and the same sequencing platform. HLA typing covered class I and class II loci at four-digit resolution. The number of typed donors differed by locus: about 629-630 for A, B, C, DRB1 and DQB1; 500 to 550 for DQA1; 606 for DPA1; and some 470 for DPB1. A handful of DR-DQ haplotypes were handled as single units for association and clustering because linkage in the cohort was strong. On average, 235,054 unique TCR beta nucleotide sequences were sequenced per donor among 398 genotyped donors of the cohort, with 15% to 20% of those sequences being non-productive. Overall results and qualifications from the work: HLA typing was unavailable for some donors at each locus, so association tests used only the typed subset. Some IMGT-functional V segments, including TRBV6-2 and TRBV6-3, could not be distinguished by the 87-base-pair reads and were therefore excluded. Compared with equally common non-associated chains, HLA-associated TCR beta chains in a later analysis were more clonally expanded and had lower generation probabilities. In an earlier analysis of fewer than 750 of the donors, most TCR beta V segments were observed in productive rearrangements about 87% or about 30% of the time, broadly matching IMGT annotations. A further reported finding was that TCR beta sequences accurately predicted the HLA-A and HLA-B alleles for most subjects in the first cohort. In a later genetic analysis, fewer N-insertions in productive TCRs were reported among donors in an Asian-associated ancestry cluster than the roughly 710-donor mean. A later analysis associated 15,000 to 20,000 TCR beta sequences with specific HLA alleles at a false discovery rate of 0.05. Because counts were too low, roughly 16 rarely observed V segments, including chromosome 9 orphons, were left out of the earlier analysis of a few hundred of the donors. Across donors, most TCR sequences were observed very rarely, whereas some public TCRs were present in many individuals. The study listed 170 or so TCR beta chains as associated with cytomegalovirus. The presence/absence analyses assumed that sequencing depth was roughly uniform across donors, and that assumption may not be true. V-gene and J-gene trimming of TCR beta chains was associated with a missense DCLRE1C variant in a later genetic analysis, and the association was replicated in an independent cohort. In a later analysis, most CMV-associated TCR beta chains were found to appear HLA-restricted, with HLA associations seemingly driven largely by CMV exposure. The authors suggested that the approach could potentially be extended to other disease states and immunological phenotypes. The sequencing pipeline was judged likely to have produced a cluster of highly shared sequence variants as a technical artifact. CMV serostatus was the only immune exposure information available for the cohort. The classifier was reported to diagnose cytomegalovirus status with high specificity and sensitivity in both the original and validation cohorts. Correlated functional status among segregating V segments might reflect linkage disequilibrium, but an unknown experimental factor could not be ruled out. In a later analysis, the rate of TCR association differed among HLA loci, with DRB1 alleles having the most associated TCRs and HLA-C alleles having the fewest. Strong co-occurrence of HLA alleles, especially DR and DQ, made assigning TCR associations to individual alleles difficult. This cohort had only TCR beta chains sequenced, and the lack of alpha or paired-chain data limited which features could be detected. In vitro tests confirmed that a few of the cytomegalovirus-associated TCR beta chains recognize cytomegalovirus antigens. Several of the top co-occurrence clusters appeared to be linked to parvovirus B19, influenza, CMV and Epstein-Barr virus, according to a later analysis.

The CDR3 measures 13 amino acids from cysteine to phenylalanine. Solely the CDR3 DNA is kept, with 39 bases framed from the first base. Deletion took 2 bases off V and 6 bases off J, with a span of 10 bases between the germline ends. CDR1 and CDR2 are read off the germline V gene as KGHSH and LQKENI. Points on this clone: The antigen it recognizes is unknown. Base qualities are not recorded, but no much larger clone differs from it by a single base.

Library creation used the immunoSEQ multiplex PCR assay. For the multiplex PCR, a mixture combining 60 forward primers for TCR Vbeta segments and 13 reverse primers for TCR Jbeta segments was used. Amplification of the CDR3 region of rearranged TCR beta genes was performed with a multiplex PCR assay on genomic DNA. The Illumina HiSeq System was used to sequence the amplified TCR beta libraries as 87-base-pair reads. The study's processing was this. A later analysis counted about 80 million unique TCR beta chains across the 600 to 850 repertoires, and 9 million to 14 million of these chains were shared by at least two donors. To remove PCR and sequencing errors, raw reads were error-corrected and collapsed into unique sequences using a nearest-neighbor algorithm that merged closely related sequences. V, D and J gene segments were assigned by aligning CDR3 sequences to IMGT reference sequences. For a sequence to be retained, at least a six-nucleotide match to both a V gene segment and a J gene segment was required. A rearrangement counted as productive if the CDR3 had no stop codons and remained in frame with V and J, and every other rearrangement counted as non-productive. CDR3 was defined according to IMGT convention as the region running from the second conserved V-encoded cysteine to the conserved J-encoded phenylalanine. Sequences without an unambiguous match to a single V gene segment were excluded from the earlier analysis of several hundred of the donors. An earlier analysis of some 610 of the donors called V segments functional above 56.7% productive rearrangements and segregating when the between-donor standard deviation exceeded 5%. A statistical classification framework was built for diagnosing cytomegalovirus status from the catalog of TCR beta chain sequences. In a later analysis, V and J genes were assigned by comparing TCR nucleotide sequences against IMGT/GENE-DB human TR gene sequences. In a later analysis, CDR3 sequences and most-parsimonious VDJ recombination scenarios were assigned using the TCRdist pipeline. In a later analysis, each TCR beta chain was defined by its CDR3 amino acid sequence together with its V-gene family, and reads lacking a unique V-gene family were excluded. A later analysis removed 550 to 650 highly shared, low-generation-probability nucleotide sequences to deal with suspected cross-contamination and a sequencing artifact. In a later analysis, a clonal expansion index was calculated for each public chain from normalized within-repertoire ranks of inferred template counts. In a later analysis, generation probabilities were computed using a VDJ recombination model fitted to out-of-frame rearrangements, and the results were checked against IGoR. In a later analysis, TCR-TCR, TCR-HLA and TCR-CMV co-occurrence was scored with hypergeometric tests, and a repertoire-size bias correction was applied to TCR pairs. A later analysis estimated false discovery rates by permuting HLA or CMV assignments 20 times. In a later analysis, co-occurring TCRs were grouped using DBSCAN, with TCRdist sequence similarity added in when clustering inside HLA-allele-positive subsets. Repertoires with fewer than 30,000 or more than 120,000 public chains, plus five repertoires with anomalous nucleotide sharing, were excluded from co-occurrence clustering. TCRdb limited this immuneACCESS table to in-frame rearrangements with V and J called. A share of clones is missing; checked studies link under half to unresolved V genes, and the rest is unexplained. Clone size and V and J calls were adopted from that table, with D and trimming inferred from the DNA. Here the sample has around 70,000 clones; around four fifths occur a single time. Around 2.9% of the sample belongs to the ten largest clones.

The cohort consisted of hundreds of healthy bone marrow donors. Cohort members were all nominally healthy when sampled, although unrecorded immune exposures were likely present. The donor was CMV seropositive and belonged to the group of 250 to 300 seropositive cohort members. Every donor gave a peripheral blood sample, and the peripheral blood mononuclear cells from that sample were used for TCR beta sequencing. The Qiagen DNeasy Blood Extraction Kit was used to extract genomic DNA from the blood cell samples. The source is a girl aged 10-17 years in good health and CMV-seropositive. The specimen was PBMCs. This sequence uses TRBV18 and TRBJ1-2; TRBD1 might be the D gene, on 5 matching bases. In nucleotides, the sequence is TGTGCCAGCTCACCAGTGACAGAGGATGGCTACACCTTC. This sequence encodes CASSPVTEDGYTF.